The 15 T cell receptor beta chains presented below share a single source sample, sequenced in a study of blood T cell repertoires in COVID-19. Assay used: immunoSEQ multiplex PCR; TCRdb lists only in-frame clones, some missing. The sample holds 200,000 to 300,000 clones, around 86% seen once. What was sequenced was peripheral blood. Source of these receptors: a woman younger than 45 who had recovered from COVID-19.

This clone was counted once. This chain joins TRBV7-3 and TRBJ2-3; 7 nucleotides match TRBD2. The CDR3 covers 15 residues. The J segment lost 2 bases and the V segment lost 3 bases, leaving 5 bases of the junction unmatched. CDR1 and CDR2 (germline): SGHTA, FQGTGA. The CDR3 sequence: CASSFYGGDTDTQYF. The CDR3 DNA sequence: TGTGCCAGCAGCTTTTATGGGGGGGACACAGATACGCAGTATTTT.

The CDR3: CASSHPQGTYEQYF. The CDR3 bases are TGTGCCAGCAGCCACCCACAGGGGACCTACGAGCAGTACTTC. The chain is built from TRBV3-1 (or the pseudogene TRBV3-2) and TRBJ2-7; TRBD1 matches at 7 bases. The trim removed 3 bases at V and 2 bases at J, leaving 4 bases unmatched. The V gene's germline CDR1 is LGHDT and CDR2 YNNKEL (reference sequence). The CDR3 length is 14 residues.

V is TRBV3-1 (or the pseudogene TRBV3-2) and J is TRBJ2-7; 12 nucleotides match TRBD2. Per germline, CDR1 LGHDT and CDR2 YNNKEL (reference sequence). The CDR3 consists of 16 residues. The V and J ends lost 4 bases and 2 bases, in that order; junction bases with no gene match: 6. The DNA of the CDR3 is TGTGCCAGCAGCCCAGAGACTAGCGGGGGAACCTACGAGCAGTACTTC. Protein sequence: CASSPETSGGTYEQYF.

V gene TRBV6-6 combines with J gene TRBJ1-1, with 7 bases aligning to TRBD1. Germline-derived CDR1 and CDR2 are MNHNY and SVGAGI (reference sequence). The CDR3 is made up of 16 amino acids. V was pared by 4 bases and J by 0 bases, with 8 bases of the junction left unmatched. CDR3 sequence (DNA): TGTGCCAGCAGTTCCTACAGGGGTCCAATGAACACTGAAGCTTTCTTT. This gives the protein CASSSYRGPMNTEAFF.

The CDR3 loop is CASSSYQPQHF. The CDR3, as DNA: TGTGCCAGCAGTTCATATCAGCCCCAGCATTTT. The V and J genes are TRBV12-3 or TRBV12-4 and TRBJ1-5; D remains ambiguous. The CDR3 consists of 11 residues. The V end was cut by 4 bases, the J end by 5 bases, with 3 bases between.

The chain recombines TRBV7-2 with TRBJ2-7; TRBD2 matches at 8 bases. The germline gives CDR1 SGHTA, CDR2 FQGNSA. The CDR3 has 14 amino acids. V was pared by 1 base and J by 3 bases, with 2 bases of the junction left unmatched. The DNA for the CDR3 is TGTGCCAGCAGCTTAGGTCGGGGGGGCTACGAGCAGTACTTC. It yields the protein CASSLGRGGYEQYF.

J is TRBJ2-1 and V is TRBV6-5; 9 bases line up with TRBD2. Germline V gene lookup returns CDR1 MNHEY and CDR2 SVGAGI. The V segment lost 8 bases and the J segment 7 bases; nucleotides outside the gene matches: 9. CDR3 length: 14 residues. The CDR3 region is CASRPAGGSNEQFF. Written as DNA, the CDR3 is TGTGCCAGCCGACCGGCGGGGGGGTCAAATGAGCAGTTCTTC.

Only one count was recorded for this clone. This chain joins TRBV6-1 and TRBJ1-5; 11 nucleotides match TRBD1. Germline CDR1 and CDR2: MNHNS and SASEGT. Germline trimming cut 1 base from V and 7 bases from J; bases unmatched to any gene: 6. The CDR3 extends over 16 amino acids. CDR3 sequence: CASSEVDRGRGQPQHF. Here the CDR3 DNA reads TGTGCCAGCAGTGAAGTGGACAGGGGGCGAGGGCAGCCCCAGCATTTT.

This clone has a single count. The J gene is TRBJ2-7, the V gene TRBV2; a weak D match, TRBD1 (6 bases). V shed 6 bases and J shed 0 bases, with 15 bases lying between them. The CDR3 is made up of 15 amino acids. CDR1 is SNHLY and CDR2 is FYNNEI in the germline V gene. The CDR3 DNA sequence: TGTGCCAGCAGAGCCGGGGACACCATCTCCTACGAGCAGTACTTC. It specifies CASRAGDTISYEQYF.

This rearrangement joins TRBV7-9 to TRBJ2-3; 10 positions match TRBD2. Germline V gives CDR1 SEHNR, CDR2 FQNEAQ (reference sequence). Germline trimming cut 4 bases from V and 2 bases from J; bases unmatched to any gene: 6. The CDR3 has 16 amino acids. The CDR3 sequence: CASSSSSGGPTDTQYF. DNA of the CDR3: TGTGCCAGCAGCTCCTCTAGCGGGGGCCCCACAGATACGCAGTATTTT.

The chain is built from TRBV6-5 and TRBJ1-6; no clear D. V was pared by 0 bases and J by 12 bases, with 12 bases between. The CDR3 loop spans 14 amino acids. Germline loops: CDR1 MNHEY, CDR2 SVGAGI. CDR3: CASSYSIYSRPLHF. The CDR3 region has the DNA TGTGCCAGCAGTTACTCTATCTACTCTCGACCCCTCCACTTT.

The chain employs TRBV14 and TRBJ2-7, with a tentative D call TRBD2 (5 bases). CDR3 length equals 15 residues. CDR1 SGHDN and CDR2 FVKESK come from the germline V gene. Trimming took off 1 base at V and 5 bases at J, with 15 bases between the two ends. The CDR3: CASSQVTGRYNEQYF. CDR3 nucleotides: TGTGCCAGCAGCCAAGTAACGGGGAGATACAACGAGCAGTACTTC.

This clone was counted only a few times. CDR3 DNA sequence: TGTGCCAGCAGTGCCCTAGCGGGGGCCCTCTCCTACGAGCAGTACTTC. Translation gives CASSALAGALSYEQYF. The chain combines TRBV6-2 or TRBV6-3 with TRBJ2-7; 10 bases match TRBD2. Unmatched junction bases numbered 7, after V lost 5 bases and J lost 0 bases. The CDR3 covers 16 residues. Germline assignment: CDR1 MNHEY and CDR2 SVGEGT.

The rearrangement uses TRBV5-1 and TRBJ2-7, with 7 nucleotides matching TRBD2. The ends lost 0 bases at V and 0 bases at J; junction bases unmatched: 9. CDR3 size: 17 residues. The germline V gene encodes CDR1 SGHRS and CDR2 YFSETQ. CDR3 region: CASSLGLSSGDSYEQYF. The CDR3 DNA reads as TGCGCCAGCAGCTTGGGGTTGTCAAGCGGGGACTCCTACGAGCAGTACTTC.

This clone was counted a few times. The chain links TRBV11-2 to TRBJ2-7, with 7 bases lining up with TRBD1. The CDR3 length is 17 residues. Germline V gives CDR1 SGHAT, CDR2 FQNNGV. V was clipped by 5 bases and J by 0 bases; unmatched bases: 13. This CDR3 reads CASSIYTGTESSYEQYF. The CDR3 nucleotides are TGTGCCAGCAGCATTTACACCGGGACAGAGAGCTCCTACGAGCAGTACTTC.